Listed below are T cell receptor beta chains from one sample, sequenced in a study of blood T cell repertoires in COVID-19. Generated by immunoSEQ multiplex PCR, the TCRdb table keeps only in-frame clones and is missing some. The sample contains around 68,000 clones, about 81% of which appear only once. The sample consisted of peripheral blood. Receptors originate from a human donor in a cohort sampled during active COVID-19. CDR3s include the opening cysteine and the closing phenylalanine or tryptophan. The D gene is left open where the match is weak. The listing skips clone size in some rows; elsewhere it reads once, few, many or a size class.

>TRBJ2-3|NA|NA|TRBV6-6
TGTGCCAGCAGTGTGCCAGCGAGCTACACAGATACGCAGTATTTT
CASSVPASYTDTQYF
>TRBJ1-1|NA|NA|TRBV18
TGTGCCAGCTCACCGACCGGGGGGGCCCCTGAAGCTTTCTTT
CASSPTGGAPEAFF
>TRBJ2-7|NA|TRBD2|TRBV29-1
TGCAGCGTTGACGGGGCGAGTGGTGGGCGGGAGGGCAGCTCCTACGAGCAGTACTTC
CSVDGASGGREGSSYEQYF
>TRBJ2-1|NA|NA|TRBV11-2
TGTGCCAGCAGCTTAGATCCAGCCGGGAATGAGCAGTTCTTC
CASSLDPAGNEQFF
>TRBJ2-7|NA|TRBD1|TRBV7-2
TGTGCCAGCAGCTATACACAGGGGGCTAACGAGCAGTACTTC
CASSYTQGANEQYF
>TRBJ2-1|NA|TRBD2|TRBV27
TGTGCCAGCAGTTGGGGGCTAGCGGGAGCTCGGAATGAGCAGTTCTTC
CASSWGLAGARNEQFF
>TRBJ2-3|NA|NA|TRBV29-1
TGCAGCGTTGAAGTACAGGGACAAGATACGCAGTATTTT
CSVEVQGQDTQYF
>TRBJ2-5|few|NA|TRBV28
TGTGCCAGCAGCCCTGAGGGGAGGCCCCAAGAGACCCAGTACTTC
CASSPEGRPQETQYF
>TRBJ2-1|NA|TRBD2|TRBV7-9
TGTGCCAGCAGTTCCACTAGCGGGAGGGGTTATGAGCAGTTCTTC
CASSSTSGRGYEQFF
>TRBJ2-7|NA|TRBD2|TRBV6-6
TGTGCCAGCAGTTACTCGGTTCAGCGGGAGCCCTACGAGCAGTACTTC
CASSYSVQREPYEQYF
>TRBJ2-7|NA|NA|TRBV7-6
TGTGCCAGCAGTCATTCGACAGGCTACGAGCAGTACTTC
CASSHSTGYEQYF
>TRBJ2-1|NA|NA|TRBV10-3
TGTGCCATCAGTGAGTCAACTGGTTCCTATATCGGCTCCTACAATGAGCAGTTCTTC
CAISESTGSYIGSYNEQFF
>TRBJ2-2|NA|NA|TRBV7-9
TGTGCCAGCAGCTTAGGACACGAAATAAACACCGGGGAGCTGTTTTTT
CASSLGHEINTGELFF
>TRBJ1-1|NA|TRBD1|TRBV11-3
TGTGCCAGCAGCCCTCGGACAGGTTCGAACACTGAAGCTTTCTTT
CASSPRTGSNTEAFF
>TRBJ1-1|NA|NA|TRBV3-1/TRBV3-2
TGTGCCAGCAGCCAGGCCAAACTGAACACTGAAGCTTTCTTT
CASSQAKLNTEAFF
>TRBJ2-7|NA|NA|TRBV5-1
TGCGCCAGCAGCTTTTCGGGATACTCCTACGAGCAGTACTTC
CASSFSGYSYEQYF
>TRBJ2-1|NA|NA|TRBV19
TGTGCCAGTAGTACCAGTACACCCTCCGATGAGCAGTTCTTC
CASSTSTPSDEQFF
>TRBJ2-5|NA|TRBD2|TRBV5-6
TGTGCCAGCAGCTGGATAGGGGTTACTAGCGGCCGCTTACAAGAGACCCAGTACTTC
CASSWIGVTSGRLQETQYF
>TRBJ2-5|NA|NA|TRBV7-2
TGTGCCAGCAGCTTTCCTCCTCAAGAGACCCAGTACTTC
CASSFPPQETQYF
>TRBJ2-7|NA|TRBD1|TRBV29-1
TGCAGCGTTCCACCGACAGGGAGCTACGAGCAGTACTTC
CSVPPTGSYEQYF
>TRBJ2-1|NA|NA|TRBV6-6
TGTGCCAGCAGTTATGAGTGGTCCTACAATGAGCAGTTCTTC
CASSYEWSYNEQFF
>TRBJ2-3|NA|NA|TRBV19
TGTGCCAGTACCCCACGGGGCACAGATACGCAGTATTTT
CASTPRGTDTQYF
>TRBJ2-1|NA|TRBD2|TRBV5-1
TGCGCCAGCAGCCATCCGGGACTAGCGGGAGAACGCTACAATGAGCAGTTCTTC
CASSHPGLAGERYNEQFF
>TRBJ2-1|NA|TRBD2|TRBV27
TGTGCCAGCAGGGAGGCGGGGGTCGCCTACAATGAGCAGTTCTTC
CASREAGVAYNEQFF
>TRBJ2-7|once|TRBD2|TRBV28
TGTGCCAGCAGCCGCGGGACTAGCGGAACCTACGAGCAGTACTTC
CASSRGTSGTYEQYF
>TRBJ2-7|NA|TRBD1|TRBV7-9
TGTGCCAGCAGCTTAATAGAAGGGGGCTCGGACGAGCAGTACTTC
CASSLIEGGSDEQYF
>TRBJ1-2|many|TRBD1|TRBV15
TGTGCCACCAGCGTACGATTCCCCGGGACAGGGGGACATGGCTACACCTTC
CATSVRFPGTGGHGYTF
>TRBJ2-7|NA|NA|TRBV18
TGTGCCAGCTCACCCGGGACATCCTACGAGCAGTACTTC
CASSPGTSYEQYF
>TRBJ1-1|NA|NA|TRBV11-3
TGTGCCAGCAGCTTAAGTGGAGGGACTGAAGCTTTCTTT
CASSLSGGTEAFF
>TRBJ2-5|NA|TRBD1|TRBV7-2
TGTGCCAGCAGCTTCCCCTCCGGGACAGGGGATTATGGATGGGAGACCCAGTACTTC
CASSFPSGTGDYGWETQYF
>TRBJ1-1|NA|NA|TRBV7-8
TGTGCCAGCAGCTTACCGCAGGCTGGCCAGGTGAACACTGAAGCTTTCTTT
CASSLPQAGQVNTEAFF
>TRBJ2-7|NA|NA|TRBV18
TGTGCCAGCTCCGACAGTTTCCCCTCCTACGAGCAGTACTTC
CASSDSFPSYEQYF
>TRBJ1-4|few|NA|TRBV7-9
TGTGCCAGCAGCTTATCAGGGCCTCGCGAAAAACTGTTTTTT
CASSLSGPREKLFF
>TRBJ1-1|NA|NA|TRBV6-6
TGTGCCAGCAGAGCTCGGGGGGAGAACACTGAAGCTTTCTTT
CASRARGENTEAFF
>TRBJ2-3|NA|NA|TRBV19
TGTGCCAGTAGAGCGGGGACACTTTTTTGGGATACGCAGTATTTT
CASRAGTLFWDTQYF